These T cell receptor beta chains were read from a single sample in a study of T cell responses to AZD1222 COVID-19 vaccine. Generated by immunoSEQ multiplex PCR, the TCRdb table keeps only in-frame clones and is missing some. The sample has approximately 110,000 clones; 90% to 95% are singletons. Here the sequenced sample was peripheral blood, taken on day 0 of AZD1222 vaccination. Source of these receptors: an adult in good health. The CDR3 runs from the conserved cysteine through the conserved F or W. Each record gives: D gene, J gene, V gene, CDR3 protein, CDR3 DNA. A D gene is named only where the DNA matches it firmly.

>-|TRBJ1-1|TRBV4-3
CASSQDPPGTEAFF
TGCGCCAGCAGCCAAGATCCGCCCGGCACTGAAGCTTTCTTT
>TRBD2|TRBJ2-7|TRBV7-2
CASRERTSVTYEQYF
TGTGCCAGCAGAGAGAGGACTAGCGTGACCTACGAGCAGTACTTC
>TRBD1|TRBJ1-2|TRBV5-1
CASSLQGNYGYTF
TGCGCCAGCAGCTTACAGGGGAACTATGGCTACACCTTC
>-|TRBJ2-3|TRBV24-1
CATSPGLTDTQYF
TGTGCCACCAGTCCCGGGCTCACAGATACGCAGTATTTT
>-|TRBJ2-7|TRBV2
CASSEALKDEQYF
TGTGCCAGCAGTGAAGCGCTGAAGGACGAGCAGTACTTC
>-|TRBJ1-2|TRBV19
CASSRMGEAGGYTF
TGTGCCAGTAGCCGGATGGGGGAAGCCGGCGGCTACACCTTC
>TRBD2|TRBJ2-5|TRBV4-1
CASSPTDGGDNQETQYF
TGCGCCAGCAGCCCGACAGATGGGGGGGATAACCAAGAGACCCAGTACTTC
>TRBD1|TRBJ1-4|TRBV7-9
CASSLGGTGWEKLFF
TGTGCCAGCAGCTTAGGAGGGACAGGGTGGGAAAAACTGTTTTTT
>-|TRBJ1-3|TRBV6-5
CASRTQRNTIYF
TGTGCCAGCAGAACACAGAGAAACACCATATATTTT
>-|TRBJ1-6|TRBV4-3
CASSPTGSNSPLHF
TGCGCCAGCAGCCCTACAGGGAGTAATTCACCCCTCCACTTT
>-|TRBJ1-1|TRBV25-1
CASSAPNTEAFF
TGTGCCAGCAGTGCTCCGAACACTGAAGCTTTCTTT
>TRBD1|TRBJ1-3|TRBV28
CASSLSTGAAGNTIYF
TGTGCCAGCAGTTTGTCTACAGGGGCCGCTGGAAACACCATATATTTT
>-|TRBJ1-2|TRBV23-1
CASSQSWDARGTNYGYTF
TGCGCCAGCAGTCAATCGTGGGACGCAAGGGGGACTAACTATGGCTACACCTTC
>-|TRBJ1-4|TRBV15
CATSRRTTPEKLFF
TGTGCCACCAGCAGAAGGACTACCCCGGAAAAACTGTTTTTT
>TRBD2|TRBJ2-1|TRBV19
CASSTLAGGSNEQFF
TGTGCCAGTAGTACACTAGCGGGAGGCAGCAATGAGCAGTTCTTC